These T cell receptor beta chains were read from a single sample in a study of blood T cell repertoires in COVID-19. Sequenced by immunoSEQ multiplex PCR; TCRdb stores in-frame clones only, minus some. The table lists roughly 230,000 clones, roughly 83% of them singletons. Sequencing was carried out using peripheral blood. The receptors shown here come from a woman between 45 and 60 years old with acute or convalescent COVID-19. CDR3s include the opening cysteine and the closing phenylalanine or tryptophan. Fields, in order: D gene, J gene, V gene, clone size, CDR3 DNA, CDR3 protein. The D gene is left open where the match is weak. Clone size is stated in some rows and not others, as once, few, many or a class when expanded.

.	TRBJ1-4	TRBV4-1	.	TGCGCCAGCCGCCGGGTGGGAGATGAAAAACTGTTTTTT	CASRRVGDEKLFF
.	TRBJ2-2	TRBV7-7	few	TGTGCTAGCAGCACCGAGGCCGGGGAGCTGTTTTTT	CASSTEAGELFF
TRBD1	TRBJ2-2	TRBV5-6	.	TGTGCCAGCAGCCTGCCATCGCTGGGGACAGGGAGGACCGGGGAGCTGTTTTTT	CASSLPSLGTGRTGELFF
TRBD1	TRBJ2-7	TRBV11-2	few	TGTGCCAGCAGCTTGAATCCGGGACAGGAGCTCTACGAGCAGTACTTC	CASSLNPGQELYEQYF
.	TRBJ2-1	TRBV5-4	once	TGTGCCAGCAGCGACGAAGATTGGGGAGTCCATGAGCAGTTCTTC	CASSDEDWGVHEQFF
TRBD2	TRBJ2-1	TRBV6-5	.	TGTGCCAGCCTTCTAGCGGAGGTCTACAATGAGCAGTTCTTC	CASLLAEVYNEQFF
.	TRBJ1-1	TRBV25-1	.	TGTGCCCCCAGGGGAGGGACGGGTGAAGCTTTCTTT	CAPRGGTGEAFF
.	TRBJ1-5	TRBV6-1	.	TGTGCCAGCAGTGAAAATTTTGGGGGGGTTATCATTCAGCCCCAGCATTTT	CASSENFGGVIIQPQHF
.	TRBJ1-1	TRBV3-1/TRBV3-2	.	TGTGCCAGCAGCGATGCAGGGCCCACTGAAGCTTTCTTT	CASSDAGPTEAFF
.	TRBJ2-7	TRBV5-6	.	TGTGCCAGCAGCCTGGGGGGCGGGGGCCTCTCCTACGAGCAGTACTTC	CASSLGGGGLSYEQYF
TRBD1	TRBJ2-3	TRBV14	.	TGTGCCAGCAGCGGACAGGGGGTACGAACAGATACGCAGTATTTT	CASSGQGVRTDTQYF
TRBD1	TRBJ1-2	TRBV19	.	TGTGCCAGTAGATGGACAGGGGGCTTGGATGGCTACACCTTC	CASRWTGGLDGYTF
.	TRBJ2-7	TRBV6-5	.	TGTGCCAGCAGTTACTGGGGGGGGCGCCCCTACGAGCAGTACTTC	CASSYWGGRPYEQYF
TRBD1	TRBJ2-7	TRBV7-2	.	TGTGCCAGCAGCATAACGACAGGGCAGACAGGCTACGAGCAGTACTTC	CASSITTGQTGYEQYF
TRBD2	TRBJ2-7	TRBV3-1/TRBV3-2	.	TGTGCCAGCAGCCAAGCCGGGCGACTAGCGGGAGGGACCCTCGAGCAGTACTTC	CASSQAGRLAGGTLEQYF
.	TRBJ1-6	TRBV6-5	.	TGTGCCAGCAGTTACTCGAAACGGGTTAATTCACCCCTCCACTTT	CASSYSKRVNSPLHF
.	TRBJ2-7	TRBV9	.	TGTGCCAGCAGCGTTGCGGAGGAATACGAGCAGTACTTC	CASSVAEEYEQYF
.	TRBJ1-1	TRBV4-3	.	TGCGCCAGCAGCCAGGAGGTCGGGACTGAAGCTTTCTTT	CASSQEVGTEAFF
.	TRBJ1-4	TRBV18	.	TGTGCCAGCTCTCTCTTACCATGGGACTTGAATGAAAAACTGTTTTTT	CASSLLPWDLNEKLFF
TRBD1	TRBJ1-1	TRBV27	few	TGTGCCAGCAGCCCAGGGGGCAAACTCGGAGCTTTCTTT	CASSPGGKLGAFF
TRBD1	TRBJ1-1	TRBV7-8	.	TGTGCCAGCAGCTTAGCACCGGGACAGGGGACTGAAGCTTTCTTT	CASSLAPGQGTEAFF
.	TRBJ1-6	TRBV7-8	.	TGTGCCAGCAGCTCTGGAACAGGGTTAAATAATTCACCCCTCCACTTT	CASSSGTGLNNSPLHF
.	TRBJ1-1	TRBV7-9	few	TGTGCCAGCACCCTACTTTCGAGGGCTGAAGCTTTCTTT	CASTLLSRAEAFF
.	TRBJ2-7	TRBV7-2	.	TGTGCCAGCAGCTTAGTCTCAGGGGTCAGTACCTACGAGCAGTACTTC	CASSLVSGVSTYEQYF
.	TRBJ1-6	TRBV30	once	TGTGCCTGGAGAGCAGGGCATTCACCCCTCCACTTT	CAWRAGHSPLHF
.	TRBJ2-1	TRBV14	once	TGTGCCAGCAGCCTTCCCGGTGGCAGGGAGCAGTTCTTC	CASSLPGGREQFF
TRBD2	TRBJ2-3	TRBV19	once	TGTGCCAGTAGGATTAGCGGGGGGCCCCATACAGATACGCAGTATTTT	CASRISGGPHTDTQYF
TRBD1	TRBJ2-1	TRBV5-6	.	TGTGCCAGCAGCATTGACAGGGGATGGAGCGATGAGCAGTTCTTC	CASSIDRGWSDEQFF
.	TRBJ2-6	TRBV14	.	TGTGCCAGCAGCAAAAAAAGTTTCAGGGAAGTGGCTGGGGCCAACGTCCTGACTTTC	CASSKKSFREVAGANVLTF
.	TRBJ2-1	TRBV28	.	TGTGCCAGCATGACGGGGAGTGGCGGAAACAATGAGCAGTTCTTC	CASMTGSGGNNEQFF
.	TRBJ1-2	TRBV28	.	TGTGCCAGCAGCCACCGGGGGGGCTACACCTTC	CASSHRGGYTF
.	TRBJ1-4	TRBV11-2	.	TGTGCCAGCAGCATAACAGGGCTGGGGGAAAAACTGTTTTTT	CASSITGLGEKLFF
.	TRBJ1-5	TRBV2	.	TGTGCCAGCAGTGAAATAGGGGGAGGCAATCAGCCCCAGCATTTT	CASSEIGGGNQPQHF
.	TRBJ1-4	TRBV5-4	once	TGTGCCAGCAGCTTGGATCCTGCAACTAATGAAAAACTGTTTTTT	CASSLDPATNEKLFF
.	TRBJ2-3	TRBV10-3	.	TGTGCCATCAGTCCAACCTCCAGCGGATCCACGACGGCAGATACGCAGTATTTT	CAISPTSSGSTTADTQYF
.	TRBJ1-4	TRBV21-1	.	TGTGCCAGCAGCAAAGCGCTTTCGCCGGGGAATCATGAAAAACTGTTTTTT	CASSKALSPGNHEKLFF
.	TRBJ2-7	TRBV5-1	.	TGCGCCAGCAGCTTGGAGCCGGGATGGAAATACGAGCAGTACTTC	CASSLEPGWKYEQYF
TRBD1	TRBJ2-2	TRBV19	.	TGTGCCAGTAGTATCTCCTGGGGCAGGGGGTTGACCGGGGAGCTGTTTTTT	CASSISWGRGLTGELFF
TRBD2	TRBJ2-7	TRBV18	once	TGTGCCAGCTCACCACCGGGACTAGCGGGCCTCGGCGAGCAGTACTTC	CASSPPGLAGLGEQYF
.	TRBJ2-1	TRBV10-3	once	TGTGCCATCAGTGACGGGAGCAACAATGAGCAGTTCTTC	CAISDGSNNEQFF
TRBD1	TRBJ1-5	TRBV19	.	TGTGCCAGTAGTACGACAGGGAGCAATCAGCCCCAGCATTTT	CASSTTGSNQPQHF
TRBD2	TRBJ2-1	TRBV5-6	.	TGTGCCAGCAGCCAGTGGGGACTAGCGTATTACAATGAGCAGTTCTTC	CASSQWGLAYYNEQFF
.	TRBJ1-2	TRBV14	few	TGTGCCAGCAGCCAAGATCTAGGGACTGCCTATGGCTACACCTTC	CASSQDLGTAYGYTF
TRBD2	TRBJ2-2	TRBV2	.	TGTGCCAGCAGTGGCGGGAGAGGGATTGGGGAGCTGTTTTTT	CASSGGRGIGELFF
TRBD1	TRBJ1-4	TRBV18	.	TGTGCCAGCTCACCGAACTCCGGGACAGGGGGTGAAAAACTCGATTTT	CASSPNSGTGGEKLDF
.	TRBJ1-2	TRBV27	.	TGTGCCAGCAGTTTTTCAGGGATAGCTAACTATGGCTACACCTTC	CASSFSGIANYGYTF
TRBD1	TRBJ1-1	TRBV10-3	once	TGTGCCATCAGCGAAGGGGGCGGCGGGAACACTGAAGCTTTCTTT	CAISEGGGGNTEAFF
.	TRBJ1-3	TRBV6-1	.	TGTGCCAGCAGTGAAGTTTCAGGGGCTGGAAACACCATATATTTT	CASSEVSGAGNTIYF
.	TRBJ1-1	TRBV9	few	TGTGCCAGCAACGAGGACGGGGACACTGAAGCTTTCTTT	CASNEDGDTEAFF
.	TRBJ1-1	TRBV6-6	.	TGTGCCAGCAGTTACTACCTAGGGGGTACTGAAGCTTTCTTT	CASSYYLGGTEAFF
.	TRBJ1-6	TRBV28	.	TGTGCCAGCAACTTGGCAGGGGCCCTCCACTTT	CASNLAGALHF
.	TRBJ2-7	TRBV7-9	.	TGTGCCAGCAGCCCCGGGCAGGGGTACGAGCAGTACTTC	CASSPGQGYEQYF
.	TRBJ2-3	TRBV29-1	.	TGCAGCGTTAAGGAGGACAGCACAGATACGCAGTATTTT	CSVKEDSTDTQYF
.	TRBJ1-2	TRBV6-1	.	TGTGCCAGCAGTGAAGGCTACGGGATAACTAACTATGGCTACACCTTC	CASSEGYGITNYGYTF
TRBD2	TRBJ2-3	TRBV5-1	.	TGCGCCAGCAGCCCCGGCGGGGGAGGGAGCACAGATACGCAGTATTTT	CASSPGGGGSTDTQYF
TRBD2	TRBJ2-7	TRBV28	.	TGTGCCAGCAGTTTCGGCGGGGGGAAATACGAGCAGTACTTC	CASSFGGGKYEQYF
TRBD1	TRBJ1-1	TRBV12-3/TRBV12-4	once	TGTGCCAGCAGTGCAGGGGGCCGAGCTTTCTTT	CASSAGGRAFF
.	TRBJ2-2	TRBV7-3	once	TGTGCCAGCAGCTTAATTTCGGGGGCCGGGGAGCTGTTTTTT	CASSLISGAGELFF
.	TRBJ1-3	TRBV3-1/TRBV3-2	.	TGTGCCAGCAGCCGAACGACAGCTGGAAACACCATATATTTT	CASSRTTAGNTIYF
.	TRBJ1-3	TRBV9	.	TGTGCCAGCACCCCCCAGGGCTCTGGAAACACCATATATTTT	CASTPQGSGNTIYF